This T cell receptor (beta chain) appears in the sequencing data of a study of shared clonotypes between healthy human individuals. Only in-frame clones appear in the TCRdb table, and some are missing; sequencing was by immunoSEQ multiplex PCR. The profile covers roughly 650,000 clones, with less than 98% appearing a single time and 0.045% to 0.07% taken by the ten largest. Healthy HIV-negative adults with no recent acute infections or vaccinations were recruited as donors. The V gene's germline CDR1 is MNHEY and CDR2 SMNVEV (reference sequence). CDR3 length equals 12 residues. Between the trimmed V and J ends, which lost 8 bases and 5 bases, there was a span of 12 bases.

Sequencing was performed on naive CD4+ T cells sorted from blood. As for subset: CD45RA+ positively selected. The chain uses TRBV27 and TRBJ1-2; possibly TRBD1 for D (6 bases). This clonotype was obtained from a young woman in good health. CDR3 DNA sequence: TGTGCCAGCGGCGAGGGGACATATGGCTACACCTTC. Its translation: CASGEGTYGYTF.